This TCR beta chain was identified during a study of blood T cell repertoires in COVID-19. Study details: Sources were T cells, B-cell-depleted T cells, or PBMCs; the material itself was cDNA or gDNA.

The authors' processing: The authors estimated nucleated cell counts from reference gene primer amplification. Method: immunoSEQ multiplex PCR; TCRdb's copy keeps in-frame clones and lacks some. The DNA gave D and trimming, while V, J and clone size come from that table. The sample yields 230,000 or so clones, around 88% seen once. This CDR3 is built from 15 residues. Germline V CDR1 and CDR2: SGDLS, YYNGEE. The junction had 7 bases not matched to a gene; V was cut back by 5 bases and J by 2 bases. Cohort assignment relied on participant-reported clinical history. Material: PBMCs or T cells enriched from blood (not recorded which). The TCR comes from a woman aged 45-60 years with acute COVID-19. The V gene is TRBV9, the J gene TRBJ2-7, with 10 positions matching TRBD2. CDR3 sequence reads: CASSRLAGVPYEQYF. DNA for the CDR3: TGTGCCAGCAGTCGCCTAGCGGGAGTTCCCTACGAGCAGTACTTC.